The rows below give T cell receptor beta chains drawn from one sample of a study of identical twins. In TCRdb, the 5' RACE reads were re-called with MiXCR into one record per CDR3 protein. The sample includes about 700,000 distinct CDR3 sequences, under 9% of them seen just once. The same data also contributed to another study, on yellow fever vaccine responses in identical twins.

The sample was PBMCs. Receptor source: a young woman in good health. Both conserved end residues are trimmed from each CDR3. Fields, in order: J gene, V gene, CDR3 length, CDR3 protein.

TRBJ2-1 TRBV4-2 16 ASSQDGLDGDPYNEQF
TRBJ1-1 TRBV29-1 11 SVTGQGGTEAF
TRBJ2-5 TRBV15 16 ATSRELKTGFGQETQY
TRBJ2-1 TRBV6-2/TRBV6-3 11 ASSPDPGLEQF
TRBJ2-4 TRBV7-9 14 ASSFWGDEAGNIQY
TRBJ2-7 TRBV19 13 ASSIPGTGGSEQY
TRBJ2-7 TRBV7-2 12 ASSSFLRAYEQY
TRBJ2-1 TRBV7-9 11 ASSLANGYEQF
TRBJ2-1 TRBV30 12 AWSAADAYNEQF
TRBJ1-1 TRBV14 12 ASSRTVTNTEAF
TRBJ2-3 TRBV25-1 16 ASSEAGLAGGLLDTQY
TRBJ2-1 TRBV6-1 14 ASRPSGTRINNEQF
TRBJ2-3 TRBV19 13 ASSPPGQPGDTQY
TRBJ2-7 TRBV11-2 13 ASSTPRGSSYEQY
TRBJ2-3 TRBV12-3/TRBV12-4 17 ASSPPLTSGRDYADTQY
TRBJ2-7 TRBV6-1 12 ASTPAPYEDEQY
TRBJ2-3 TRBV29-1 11 SVNGGHTDTQY
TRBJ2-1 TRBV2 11 ASSGMRGGEQF
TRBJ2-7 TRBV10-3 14 AISEATGPTLVGQY
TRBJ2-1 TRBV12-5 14 ASGFRTGTEQNEQF
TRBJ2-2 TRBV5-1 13 ASSLVATSTGELF
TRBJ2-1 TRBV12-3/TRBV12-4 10 ASRGSYNEQF